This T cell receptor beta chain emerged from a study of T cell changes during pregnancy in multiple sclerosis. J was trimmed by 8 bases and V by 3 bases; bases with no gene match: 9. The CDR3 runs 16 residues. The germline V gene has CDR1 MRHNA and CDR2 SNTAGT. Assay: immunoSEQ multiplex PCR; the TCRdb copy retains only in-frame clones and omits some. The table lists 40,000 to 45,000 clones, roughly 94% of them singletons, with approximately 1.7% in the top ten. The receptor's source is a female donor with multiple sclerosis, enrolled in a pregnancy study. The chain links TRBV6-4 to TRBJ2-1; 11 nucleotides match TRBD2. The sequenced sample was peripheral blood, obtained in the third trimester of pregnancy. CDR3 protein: CASSESSGGLVDEQFF. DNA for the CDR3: TGTGCCAGCAGTGAATCTAGCGGGGGGCTCGTCGATGAGCAGTTCTTC.